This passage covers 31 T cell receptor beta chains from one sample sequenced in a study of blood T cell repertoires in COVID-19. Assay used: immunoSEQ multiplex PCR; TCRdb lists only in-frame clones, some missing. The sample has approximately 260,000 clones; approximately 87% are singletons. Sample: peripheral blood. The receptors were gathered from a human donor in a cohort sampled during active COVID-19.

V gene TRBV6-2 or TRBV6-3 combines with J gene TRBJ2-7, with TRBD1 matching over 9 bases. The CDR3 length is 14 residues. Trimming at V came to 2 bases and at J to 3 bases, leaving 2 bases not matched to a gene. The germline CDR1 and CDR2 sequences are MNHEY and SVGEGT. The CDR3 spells CASSYPGQGYEQYF. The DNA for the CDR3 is TGTGCCAGCAGTTACCCGGGACAGGGCTACGAGCAGTACTTC.

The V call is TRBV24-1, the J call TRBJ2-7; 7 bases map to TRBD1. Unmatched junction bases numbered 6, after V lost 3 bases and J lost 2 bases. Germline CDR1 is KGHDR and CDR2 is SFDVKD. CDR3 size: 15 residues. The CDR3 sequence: CATSDKTGNPYEQYF. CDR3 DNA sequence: TGTGCCACCAGTGATAAGACAGGGAACCCCTACGAGCAGTACTTC.

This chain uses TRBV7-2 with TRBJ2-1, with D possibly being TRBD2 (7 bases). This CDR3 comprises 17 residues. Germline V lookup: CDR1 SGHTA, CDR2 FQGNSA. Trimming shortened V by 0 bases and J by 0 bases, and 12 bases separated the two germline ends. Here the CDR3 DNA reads TGTGCCAGCAGCTTAGCGGGCGGGGGCTTCTCCTACAATGAGCAGTTCTTC. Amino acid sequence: CASSLAGGGFSYNEQFF.

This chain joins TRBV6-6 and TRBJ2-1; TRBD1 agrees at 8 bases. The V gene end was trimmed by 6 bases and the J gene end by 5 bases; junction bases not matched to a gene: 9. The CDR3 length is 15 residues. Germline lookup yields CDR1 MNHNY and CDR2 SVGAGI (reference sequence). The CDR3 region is CASRLPGQADNEQFF. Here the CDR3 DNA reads TGTGCCAGCAGGCTACCGGGACAGGCGGACAATGAGCAGTTCTTC.

The CDR3, as DNA: TGTGCCAGCAGAACACAGGGCCAAGAGACCCAGTACTTC. This gives the protein CASRTQGQETQYF. J is TRBJ2-5 and V is TRBV11-2; weak D call: TRBD1 (6 bases). The CDR3 spans 13 residues. Looked up from germline, CDR1 is SGHAT and CDR2 is FQNNGV. The V and J ends lost 6 bases and 1 base respectively, with 9 bases between them.

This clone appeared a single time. In DNA, the CDR3 is TGTGCCAGCAGACCCGACAGGGGTAATCAGCCCCAGCATTTT. It codes for CASRPDRGNQPQHF. V usage is TRBV6-5 and J usage is TRBJ1-5; TRBD1 agrees at 8 bases. Trimming cost V 6 bases and J 4 bases; bases outside gene matches: 5. Germline CDR1 reads MNHEY; CDR2 reads SVGAGI. CDR3 length equals 14 residues.

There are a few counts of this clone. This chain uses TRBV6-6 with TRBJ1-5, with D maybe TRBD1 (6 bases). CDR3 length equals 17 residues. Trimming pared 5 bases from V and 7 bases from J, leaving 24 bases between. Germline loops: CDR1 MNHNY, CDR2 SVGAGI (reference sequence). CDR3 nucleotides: TGTGCCAGCAGTCCTGTTCTCACGACAGGCACGGGACAGCCCCAGCATTTT. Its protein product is CASSPVLTTGTGQPQHF.

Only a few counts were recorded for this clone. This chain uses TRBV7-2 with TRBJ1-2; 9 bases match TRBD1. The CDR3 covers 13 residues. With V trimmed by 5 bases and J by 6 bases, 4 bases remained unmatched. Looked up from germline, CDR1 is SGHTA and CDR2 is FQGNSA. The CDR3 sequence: CASSPRDRDGYTF. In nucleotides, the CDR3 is TGTGCCAGCAGCCCCCGGGACAGGGATGGCTACACCTTC.

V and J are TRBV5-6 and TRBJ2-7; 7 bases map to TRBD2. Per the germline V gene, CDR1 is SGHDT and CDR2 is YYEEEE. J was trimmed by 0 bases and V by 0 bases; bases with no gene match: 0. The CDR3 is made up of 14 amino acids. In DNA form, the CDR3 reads TGTGCCAGCAGCTTGGGGACTAGCTCCTACGAGCAGTACTTC. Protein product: CASSLGTSSYEQYF.

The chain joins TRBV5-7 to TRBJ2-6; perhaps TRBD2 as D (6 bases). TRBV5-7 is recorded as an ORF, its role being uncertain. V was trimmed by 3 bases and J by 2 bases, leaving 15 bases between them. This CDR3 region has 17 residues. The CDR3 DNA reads TGTGCCAGCAGCTCCGGGAGCCCATGCACTGGGGCCAACGTCCTGACTTTC. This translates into CASSSGSPCTGANVLTF.

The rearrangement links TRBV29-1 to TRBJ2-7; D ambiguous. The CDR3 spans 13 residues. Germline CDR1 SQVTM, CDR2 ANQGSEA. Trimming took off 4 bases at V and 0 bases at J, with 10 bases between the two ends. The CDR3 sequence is CSVVAQNSYEQYF. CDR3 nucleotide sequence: TGCAGCGTTGTGGCCCAGAACTCCTACGAGCAGTACTTC.

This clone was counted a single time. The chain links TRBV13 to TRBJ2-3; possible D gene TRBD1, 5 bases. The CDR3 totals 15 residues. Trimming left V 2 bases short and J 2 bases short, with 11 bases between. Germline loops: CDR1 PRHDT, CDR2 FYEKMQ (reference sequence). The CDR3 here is CASSLRDSNTDTQYF. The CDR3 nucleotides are TGTGCCAGCAGCTTACGAGACAGCAACACAGATACGCAGTATTTT.

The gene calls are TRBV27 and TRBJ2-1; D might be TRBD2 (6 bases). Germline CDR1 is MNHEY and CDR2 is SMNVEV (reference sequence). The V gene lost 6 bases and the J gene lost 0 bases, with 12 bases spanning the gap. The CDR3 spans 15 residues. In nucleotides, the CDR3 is TGTGCCAGCAGCGTTAGCGGTTTCTCCTACAATGAGCAGTTCTTC. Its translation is CASSVSGFSYNEQFF.

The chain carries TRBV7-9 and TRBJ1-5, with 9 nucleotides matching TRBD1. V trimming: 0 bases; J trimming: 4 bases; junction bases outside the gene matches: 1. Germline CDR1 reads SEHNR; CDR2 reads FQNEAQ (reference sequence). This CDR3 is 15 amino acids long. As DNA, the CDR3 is TGTGCCAGCAGCTTAGCCGGGACAGGGAATCAGCCCCAGCATTTT. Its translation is CASSLAGTGNQPQHF.

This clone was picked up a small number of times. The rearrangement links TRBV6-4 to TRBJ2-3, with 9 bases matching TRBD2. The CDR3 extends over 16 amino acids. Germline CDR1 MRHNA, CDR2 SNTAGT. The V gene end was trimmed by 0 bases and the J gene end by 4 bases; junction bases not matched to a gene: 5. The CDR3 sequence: CASSDSGGGGSDTQYF. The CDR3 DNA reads TGTGCCAGCAGTGACTCTGGCGGGGGGGGTTCAGATACGCAGTATTTT.

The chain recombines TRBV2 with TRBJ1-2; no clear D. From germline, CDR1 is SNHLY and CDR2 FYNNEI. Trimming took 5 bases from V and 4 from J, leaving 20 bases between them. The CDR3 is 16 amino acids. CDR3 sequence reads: CASSLTSPPTIYGYTF. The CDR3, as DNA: TGTGCCAGCAGTCTCACCTCCCCGCCGACTATCTATGGCTACACCTTC.

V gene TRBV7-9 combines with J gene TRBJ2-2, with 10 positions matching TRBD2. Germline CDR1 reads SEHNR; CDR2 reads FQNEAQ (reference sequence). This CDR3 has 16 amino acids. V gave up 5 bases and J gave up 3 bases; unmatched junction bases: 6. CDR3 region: CASSTRAGGDTGELFF. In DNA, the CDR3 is TGTGCCAGCAGCACGAGAGCGGGAGGGGACACCGGGGAGCTGTTTTTT. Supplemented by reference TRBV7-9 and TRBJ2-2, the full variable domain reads DTGVSQNPRHKITKRGQNVTFRCDPISEHNRLYWYRQTLGQGPEFLTYFQNEAQLEKSRLLSDRFSAERPKGSFSTLEIQRTEQGDSAMYLCASSTRAGGDTGELFFGEGSRLTVL.

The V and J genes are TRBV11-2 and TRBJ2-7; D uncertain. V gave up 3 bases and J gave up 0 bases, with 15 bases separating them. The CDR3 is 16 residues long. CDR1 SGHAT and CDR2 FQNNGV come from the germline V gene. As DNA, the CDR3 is TGTGCCAGCAGCTTTCGGCGACTCACCAGCTCCTACGAGCAGTACTTC. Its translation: CASSFRRLTSSYEQYF.

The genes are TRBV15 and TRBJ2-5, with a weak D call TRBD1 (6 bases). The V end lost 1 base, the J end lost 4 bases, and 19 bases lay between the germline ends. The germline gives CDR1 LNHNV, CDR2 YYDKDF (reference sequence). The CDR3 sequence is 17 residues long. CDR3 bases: TGTGCCACCAGCAGAGGGACGACAGGTGGGGCGGGAGAGACCCAGTACTTC. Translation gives CATSRGTTGGAGETQYF.

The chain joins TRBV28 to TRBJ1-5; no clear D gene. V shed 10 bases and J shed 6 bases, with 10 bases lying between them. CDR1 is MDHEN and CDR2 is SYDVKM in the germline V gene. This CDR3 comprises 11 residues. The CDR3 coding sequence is TGTGCCACGCAAAACGGTCAGCCCCAGCATTTT. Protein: CATQNGQPQHF. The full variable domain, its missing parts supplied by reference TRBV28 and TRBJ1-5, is DVKVTQSSRYLVKRTGEKVFLECVQDMDHENMFWYRQDPGLGLRLIYFSYDVKMKEKGDIPEGYSVSREKKERFSLILESASTNQTSMYLCATQNGQPQHFGDGTRLSIL.

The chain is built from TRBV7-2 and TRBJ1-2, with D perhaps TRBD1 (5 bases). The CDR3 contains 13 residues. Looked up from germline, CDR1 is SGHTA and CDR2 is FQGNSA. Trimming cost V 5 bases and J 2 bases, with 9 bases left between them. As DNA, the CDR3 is TGTGCCAGCAGCGTAGGACAAAACTATGGCTACACCTTC. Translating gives CASSVGQNYGYTF. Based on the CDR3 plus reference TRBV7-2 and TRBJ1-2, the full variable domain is GAGVSQSPSNKVTEKGKDVELRCDPISGHTALYWYRQSLGQGLEFLIYFQGNSAPDKSGLPSDRFSAERTGGSVSTLTIQRTQQEDSAVYLCASSVGQNYGYTFGSGTRLTVV.

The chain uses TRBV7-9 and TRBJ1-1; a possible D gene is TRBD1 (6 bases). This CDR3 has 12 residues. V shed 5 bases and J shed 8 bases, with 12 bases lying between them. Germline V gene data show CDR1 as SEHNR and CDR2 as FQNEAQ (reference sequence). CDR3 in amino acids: CASSRTAREAFF. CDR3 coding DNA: TGTGCCAGCAGCCGGACAGCGCGAGAAGCTTTCTTT.

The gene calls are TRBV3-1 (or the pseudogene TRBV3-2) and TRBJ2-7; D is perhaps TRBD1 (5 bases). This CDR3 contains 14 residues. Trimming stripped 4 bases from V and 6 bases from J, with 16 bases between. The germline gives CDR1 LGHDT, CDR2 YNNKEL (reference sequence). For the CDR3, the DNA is TGTGCCAGCAGCCTATGGTCCTCAAGGGGCGAGCAGTACTTC. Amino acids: CASSLWSSRGEQYF.

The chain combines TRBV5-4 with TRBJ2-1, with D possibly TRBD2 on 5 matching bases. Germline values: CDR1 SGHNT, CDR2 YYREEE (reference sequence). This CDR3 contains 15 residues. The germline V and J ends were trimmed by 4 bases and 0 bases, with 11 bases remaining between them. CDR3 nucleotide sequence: TGTGCCAGCAGCAAAGAGGGAGTCTCCTACAATGAGCAGTTCTTC. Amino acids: CASSKEGVSYNEQFF.

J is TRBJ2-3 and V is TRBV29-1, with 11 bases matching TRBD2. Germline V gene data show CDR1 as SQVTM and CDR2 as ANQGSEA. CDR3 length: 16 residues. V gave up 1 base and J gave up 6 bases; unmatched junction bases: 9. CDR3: CSVEGLAGGEGDTQYF. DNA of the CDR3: TGCAGCGTTGAAGGTTTAGCGGGAGGGGAGGGGGATACGCAGTATTTT.

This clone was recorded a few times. The CDR3 DNA is TGCAGCGTGCAGGGGGCGCACGAGCAGTTCTTC. Amino acids: CSVQGAHEQFF. This rearrangement joins TRBV29-1 to TRBJ2-1; TRBD1 aligns across 8 bases. Trimming removed 6 bases from V and 10 bases from J; junction bases left unmatched: 5. Germline V gene sequence: CDR1 SQVTM, CDR2 ANQGSEA. The CDR3 is 11 amino acids.

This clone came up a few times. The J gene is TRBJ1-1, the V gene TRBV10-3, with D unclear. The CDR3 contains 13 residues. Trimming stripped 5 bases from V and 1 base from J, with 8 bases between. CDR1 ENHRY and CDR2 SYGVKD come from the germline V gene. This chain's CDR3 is CAISKEQNTEAFF. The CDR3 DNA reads TGTGCCATCAGTAAAGAGCAGAACACTGAAGCTTTCTTT.

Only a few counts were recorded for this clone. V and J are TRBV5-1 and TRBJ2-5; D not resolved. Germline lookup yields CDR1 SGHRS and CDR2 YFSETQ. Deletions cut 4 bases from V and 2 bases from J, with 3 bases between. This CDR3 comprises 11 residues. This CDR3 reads CASSQQETQYF. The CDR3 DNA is TGCGCCAGCAGCCAACAAGAGACCCAGTACTTC.

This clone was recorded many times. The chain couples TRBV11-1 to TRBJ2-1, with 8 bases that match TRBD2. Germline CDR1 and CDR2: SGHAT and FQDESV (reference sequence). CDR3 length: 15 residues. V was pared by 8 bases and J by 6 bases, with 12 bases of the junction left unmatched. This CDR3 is CASLGIGRGINEQFF. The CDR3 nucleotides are TGTGCCAGCTTGGGGATCGGGAGGGGTATCAATGAGCAGTTCTTC.

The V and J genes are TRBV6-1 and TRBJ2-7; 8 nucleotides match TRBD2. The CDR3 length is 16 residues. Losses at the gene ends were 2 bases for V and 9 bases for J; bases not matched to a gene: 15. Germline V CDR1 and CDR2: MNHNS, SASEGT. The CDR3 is CASSESGGGGPGRQYF. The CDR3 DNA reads TGTGCCAGCAGTGAATCGGGGGGGGGCGGTCCGGGACGGCAGTACTTC.

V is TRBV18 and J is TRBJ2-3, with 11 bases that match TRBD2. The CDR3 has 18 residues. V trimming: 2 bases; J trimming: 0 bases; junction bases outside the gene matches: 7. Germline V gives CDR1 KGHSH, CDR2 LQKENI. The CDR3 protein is CASSPRLAGGKSTDTQYF. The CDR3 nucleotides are TGTGCCAGCTCACCAAGGCTAGCGGGAGGCAAGAGCACAGATACGCAGTATTTT.